This T cell receptor (beta chain) was captured in a study of OX40 agonist ivuxolimab in advanced cancers. Germline values: CDR1 MNHEY, CDR2 SVGAGI. V was clipped by 7 bases and J by 6 bases; unmatched bases: 8. The CDR3 has 15 residues. The assay was immunoSEQ multiplex PCR, and TCRdb's table has in-frame clones only and misses some. The data hold some 74,000 clones, with around 85% observed a single time. This receptor was obtained from an adult with an advanced solid tumor such as melanoma, head and neck, liver or kidney cancer. Sequencing used CD4+ or CD8+ T cells sorted from blood, obtained in a trial of the OX40 agonist ivuxolimab. This sequence joins TRBV6-5 and TRBJ2-1; 11 nucleotides line up with TRBD2. CDR3 in DNA: TGTGCCAGCACCCCTTTGACTAGCGGGGCCAATGAGCAGTTCTTC. Residues: CASTPLTSGANEQFF.